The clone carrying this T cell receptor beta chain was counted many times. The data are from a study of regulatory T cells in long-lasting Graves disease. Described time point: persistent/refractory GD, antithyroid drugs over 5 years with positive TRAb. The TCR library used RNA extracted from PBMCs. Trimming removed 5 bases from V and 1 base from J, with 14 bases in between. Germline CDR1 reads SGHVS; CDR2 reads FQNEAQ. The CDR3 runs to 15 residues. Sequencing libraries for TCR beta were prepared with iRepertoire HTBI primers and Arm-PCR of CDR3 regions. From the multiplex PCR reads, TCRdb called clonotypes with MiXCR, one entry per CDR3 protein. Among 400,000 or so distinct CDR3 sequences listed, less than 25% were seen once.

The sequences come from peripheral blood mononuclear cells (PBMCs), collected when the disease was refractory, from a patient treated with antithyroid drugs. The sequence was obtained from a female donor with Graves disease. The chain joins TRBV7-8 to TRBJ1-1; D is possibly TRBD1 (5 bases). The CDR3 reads CASSPRQLPNTEAFF. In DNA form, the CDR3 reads TGTGCCAGCAGCCCCCGACAGTTACCGAACACTGAAGCTTTCTTT. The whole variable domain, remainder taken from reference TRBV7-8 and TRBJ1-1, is GAGVSQSPRYKVAKRGQDVALRCDPISGHVSLFWYQQALGQGPEFLTYFQNEAQLDKSGLPSDRFFAERPEGSVSTLKIQRTQQEDSAVYLCASSPRQLPNTEAFFGQGTRLTVV.